This T cell receptor beta chain was recovered during a study of T cell responses to AZD1222 COVID-19 vaccine. Data came from immunoSEQ multiplex PCR; TCRdb stores just in-frame clones and leaves some out. The sample holds 150,000 to 200,000 clones; around 92% are singletons and the top ten take under 2.5%. Study-wide results and limits: Researchers took repertoire samples only after the peak T cell response had come.

A note on this clone: Its cognate antigen is unknown.

Germline-derived CDR1 and CDR2 are SGHRS and YFSETQ. The CDR3 runs 14 residues. The ends were cut back, 0 bases at V and 0 bases at J, with 7 bases in the middle. This specimen was peripheral blood, taken on day 0 of AZD1222 vaccination. This TCR was recovered from an adult in good health. This rearrangement joins TRBV5-1 to TRBJ2-7; D is unresolved. The CDR3 loop reads CASSLDGSSYEQYF. CDR3 nucleotides: TGCGCCAGCAGCTTGGACGGAAGCTCCTACGAGCAGTACTTC.